The clone carrying this T cell receptor beta chain was observed many times. No antigen is known for it. This entry is derived from a study of T cells after yellow fever vaccination. Whole-study context: When fractions had low cell numbers, they were prepared with SMART-Seq v4 Ultra Low Input.

General study results and limits: The secondary response was weaker, and its peak arrived faster, on day 5 versus 15.

MiXCR was run by TCRdb on the 5' RACE reads, yielding one entry per CDR3 protein. The sample holds roughly 120,000 distinct CDR3 sequences, 7.2% seen once. The receptor was derived from a man aged 18 to 30 who received the YFV17D yellow fever vaccine. This material consisted of CD4+ T cells sorted from PBMCs, taken about 41 days after the first yellow fever vaccination.

The CDR3 protein is CASSLGRGTQYF. The CDR3 DNA reads as TGTGCCAGCAGCTTAGGCCGGGGTACGCAGTATTTT. The chain combines TRBV7-2 with TRBJ2-3; possible D gene TRBD2, 5 bases. The CDR3 consists of 12 residues. Germline CDR1 and CDR2: SGHTA and FQGNSA. The V end was cut by 1 base, the J end by 8 bases, with 7 bases between.